This T cell receptor beta chain comes out of a study of blood T cell repertoires in COVID-19 (dated by TCRdb to the early 2020s). Broadly, across the study: Collaborator samples came from the United States, Italy and Spain and covered acute and convalescent phases of COVID-19. The prospective study material was composed of cDNA or gDNA derived from T cells, B-cell-depleted T cells, or PBMCs. The dataset comprised deeply sampled blood TCRbeta repertoires from subjects exposed to, actively infected with, or recovered from COVID-19. The repertoires were made available in a free public database intended to serve as a resource for research on the immune response to SARS-CoV-2. Samples came from the ongoing ImmuneRACE study (first 160 participants) plus 1,254 subjects from 6 global collaborators. Sample metadata almost always included a de-identified subject ID, COVID-19 status, age in years and sex. Where available, HLA class I and class II types were taken from metadata supplied by the sample provider and were not determined by assay-based typing.

Comment on this clone: Its binding antigen is unknown. Per-base qualities were not stored, and no clone one base away is much larger.

V is pared back by 2 bases and J by 4 bases, with 18 bases lying between the germline termini. Reading from cysteine to phenylalanine, the CDR3 counts 17 amino acids. The CDR3 DNA has 51 bases and is translated from base 1. CDR1 and CDR2, looked up from the germline V gene, are SGHNT and YENEEA. Each collaborating institution followed its own protocols to collect whole blood in K2EDTA tubes. For TCRbeta analysis, collaborators shipped samples as frozen whole blood, isolated PBMCs, or DNA extracted from either of those sample types. TCRbeta CDR3 regions were amplified from genomic DNA using the immunoSEQ Assay, a bias-controlled multiplex PCR. Processing in the source paper ran as follows. The number of nucleated cells in each sample was estimated by amplification of reference gene primers within the assay. Sequence reads were collapsed and filtered to measure the absolute abundance of every unique TCRbeta CDR3 rearrangement. For each sample, productive Simpson clonality was calculated as the square root of Simpson's diversity index across productive rearrangements. In TCRdb, the immuneACCESS table is reduced to in-frame sequences with V and J assigned. These tables do not hold every clone; where another copy was compared, an unresolved V gene accounts for under half, and the others remain unexplained. V, J and clone size are taken as reported in that table, and D and trimming were inferred from the DNA itself. Present in this sample are about 24,000 clones, around 86% of which were seen just once. Together, the top ten hold roughly 25% of the sample.

Overall study outcomes, separate from this receptor: The quantity of clinical and demographic metadata differed by source and by participant and was supplied without curation.

This receptor was identified in a human donor with active COVID-19. The donor label of this sample is uncertain. This receptor chain uses TRBV11-3 and TRBJ2-1, and possibly TRBD2, on 6 matching bases. What was sequenced was peripheral blood. The DNA reads as follows: TGTGCCAGCAGCTTATTAGAAGCCCTGCGGGGTTACAATGAGCAGTTCTTC. Protein translation: CASSLLEALRGYNEQFF.